The 21 T cell receptor beta chains below were found in one sample sequenced in a study of CD8+ T cells in alopecia areata. Reverse transcribed after extraction, RNA yielded cDNA as the sequencing template. The repertoire was sequenced with immunoSEQ multiplex PCR; TCRdb's copy has only in-frame clones and lacks some. The table includes about 110,000 clones, 50% to 60% detected once. Sequenced input: NKG2D-low CD8+ T cells sorted from blood. The receptors come from a human donor with alopecia areata.

This clone was seen only a few times. The rearrangement links TRBV29-1 to TRBJ2-1; D is perhaps TRBD2 (6 bases). The CDR3 has 13 residues. The germline gives CDR1 SQVTM, CDR2 ANQGSEA. The V end lost 3 bases, the J end lost 5 bases, and 11 bases lay between the germline ends. This CDR3 reads CSVDLARNNEQFF. CDR3 sequence (DNA): TGCAGCGTTGATCTAGCGAGGAACAATGAGCAGTTCTTC.

The table lists this clone with a few counts. This sequence joins TRBV5-6 and TRBJ2-1; D remains ambiguous. There are 12 residues in the CDR3. CDR1 and CDR2 from the germline V gene are SGHDT and YYEEEE. Trimming took off 6 bases at V and 4 bases at J, with 8 bases between the two ends. The CDR3: CASTNLYNEQFF. The CDR3, as DNA: TGTGCCAGCACAAACTTGTACAATGAGCAGTTCTTC.

The J gene is TRBJ2-7, the V gene TRBV2, with TRBD2 matching over 11 bases. This CDR3 comprises 15 residues. Looked up from germline, CDR1 is SNHLY and CDR2 is FYNNEI. The ends lost 6 bases at V and 4 bases at J; junction bases unmatched: 8. CDR3 region: CASRQTSGRGYEQYF. The DNA of the CDR3 is TGTGCCAGCAGGCAAACTAGCGGGAGAGGTTACGAGCAGTACTTC.

This sequence joins TRBV11-2 and TRBJ2-1, with 9 bases fitting TRBD2. CDR1 SGHAT and CDR2 FQNNGV come from the germline V gene. Germline trimming cut 6 bases from V and 8 bases from J; bases unmatched to any gene: 11. The CDR3 sequence is 15 residues long. The CDR3 spells CASSSGGRAGDEQFF. CDR3 DNA: TGTGCCAGCAGTTCTGGCGGGAGGGCCGGAGATGAGCAGTTCTTC.

The chain carries TRBV2 and TRBJ2-7; unclear D gene. The CDR3 is 14 amino acids. Germline assignment: CDR1 SNHLY and CDR2 FYNNEI. V lost 4 bases, J lost 7 bases, and 17 bases lay in between. This chain's CDR3 is CASSAARIEGEQYF. DNA of the CDR3: TGTGCCAGCAGTGCCGCACGGATTGAAGGGGAGCAGTACTTC.

With regard to this clone: A much larger clone lies a single base off, so this may be a read error. This chain uses TRBV11-2 with TRBJ1-1; D gene unclear. CDR3 length: 11 residues. Trimming shortened V by 6 bases and J by 0 bases, and 2 bases separated the two germline ends. Germline V gives CDR1 SGHAT, CDR2 FQNNGV. CDR3 sequence (DNA): TGTGCCAGCAGGGTGAACACTGAAGCTTTCTTT. The encoded protein is CASRVNTEAFF.

This sequence joins TRBV18 and TRBJ1-1, with D unclear. V shed 3 bases and J shed 0 bases, with 11 bases lying between them. Germline V CDR1 and CDR2: KGHSH, LQKENI. CDR3 length: 15 residues. The CDR3 region has the DNA TGTGCCAGCTCACCTCTGGAGACAATGAACACTGAAGCTTTCTTT. It encodes CASSPLETMNTEAFF.

The chain is built from TRBV2 and TRBJ1-1; TRBD1 is a possible D gene (5 bases). The CDR3 extends over 14 amino acids. V was trimmed by 2 bases and J by 0 bases, leaving 7 bases between them. Germline V gene data show CDR1 as SNHLY and CDR2 as FYNNEI. The CDR3 DNA follows: TGTGCCAGCAGTGAATCAGGGATGAACACTGAAGCTTTCTTT. Translating gives CASSESGMNTEAFF.

The V call is TRBV6-5, the J call TRBJ2-7; unclear D gene. Germline loops: CDR1 MNHEY, CDR2 SVGAGI. The CDR3 extends over 12 amino acids. V shed 8 bases and J shed 0 bases, with 8 bases lying between them. The CDR3 sequence: CASLGLSYEQYF. The DNA for the CDR3 is TGTGCCAGCCTCGGCCTCTCCTACGAGCAGTACTTC.

This chain joins TRBV7-3 and TRBJ2-1; D is perhaps TRBD1 (6 bases). The CDR3 contains 15 residues. Germline V CDR1 and CDR2: SGHTA, FQGTGA. V lost 6 bases and J lost 4, with 16 bases in between. The CDR3 region is CASSRRGSGYNEQFF. The CDR3 DNA is TGTGCCAGCAGTCGTAGGGGGAGTGGGTACAATGAGCAGTTCTTC.

The rearrangement joins TRBV28 to TRBJ2-3, with no clear D. In germline, CDR1 is MDHEN, CDR2 SYDVKM. The CDR3 spans 15 residues. V shed 3 bases and J shed 0 bases, with 10 bases lying between them. The CDR3 DNA sequence: TGTGCCAGCAGTTTTATCGAGGAAAGCACAGATACGCAGTATTTT. It is translated as CASSFIEESTDTQYF.

This clone has a single count. The chain carries TRBV2 and TRBJ1-2; perhaps TRBD1 as D (6 bases). The germline CDR1 and CDR2 sequences are SNHLY and FYNNEI. The germline V and J ends were trimmed by 7 bases and 6 bases, with 15 bases remaining between them. The CDR3 covers 13 residues. In nucleotides, the CDR3 is TGTGCCAGCACGCCGGTGGGGGCTGATGGCTACACCTTC. Its translation: CASTPVGADGYTF.

This rearrangement joins TRBV9 to TRBJ2-7, with D possibly TRBD2 on 8 matching bases. The CDR3 extends over 12 amino acids. Trimming took 4 bases from V and 12 from J, leaving 17 bases between them. Per germline, CDR1 SGDLS and CDR2 YYNGEE. The CDR3 nucleotides read TGTGCCAGCAGCCCGGCGGGGGGACAGTTGTACTTC. Translation: CASSPAGGQLYF.

This clone appeared a single time. The CDR3 region has the DNA TGCGCCAGCAGCCGGACGGTCACCGGGGAGCTGTTTTTT. This encodes CASSRTVTGELFF. The V gene is TRBV5-1, the J gene TRBJ2-2; D ambiguous. CDR1 is SGHRS, CDR2 YFSETQ, per germline. The CDR3 runs 13 residues. V lost 4 bases to trimming and J lost 4 bases, with 8 bases between them.

A note on this clone: Other DNA sequences in this specimen translate into the identical CDR3. The J gene is TRBJ2-7, the V gene TRBV27; D unclear. The V gene's germline CDR1 is MNHEY and CDR2 SMNVEV (reference sequence). Between the trimmed V and J ends, which lost 0 bases and 4 bases, there was a span of 7 bases. The CDR3 is 13 amino acids. DNA of the CDR3: TGTGCCAGCAGTTTATCGTCAGGATACGAGCAGTACTTC. Protein sequence: CASSLSSGYEQYF.

V gene TRBV7-9 combines with J gene TRBJ2-4; no definite D call. This CDR3 is built from 16 residues. The germline V and J ends were trimmed by 7 bases and 0 bases, with 16 bases remaining between them. The germline V gene encodes CDR1 SEHNR and CDR2 FQNEAQ (reference sequence). The CDR3 DNA follows: TGTGCCAGCAACCTCTTTAGTGCGGCAGCCAAAAACATTCAGTACTTC. Its protein product is CASNLFSAAAKNIQYF.

The chain carries TRBV6-1 and TRBJ2-7; the match to TRBD2 covers 14 bases. After removal of 6 bases from V and 13 bases from J, the junction contained 11 bases not matched to a gene. CDR3 length equals 14 residues. Germline lookup yields CDR1 MNHNS and CDR2 SASEGT. The CDR3 reads CASRTGLAGVVNYF. In DNA, the CDR3 is TGTGCCAGCAGGACGGGACTAGCGGGAGTAGTGAATTACTTC.

This clone was seen ten or more times. V usage is TRBV6-4 and J usage is TRBJ2-3; 10 nucleotides match TRBD2. The CDR3 consists of 15 residues. Germline V gives CDR1 MRHNA, CDR2 SNTAGT. V was clipped by 0 bases and J by 4 bases; unmatched bases: 1. The CDR3 sequence is CASSDSSGRADTQYF. The CDR3 DNA follows: TGTGCCAGCAGTGACTCGAGCGGGAGGGCAGATACGCAGTATTTT.

Remarks on this clone: The junction departs from germline at one end; a sequencing error may be responsible. The rearrangement links TRBV27 to TRBJ1-1; TRBD1 matches 9 bases. Germline loops: CDR1 MNHEY, CDR2 SMNVEV (reference sequence). The CDR3 is 13 amino acids. CDR3 DNA: TGTGCCGGCAGTCCCCGGACAGGGGAGGAAGCTTTCTTT. Amino acids: CAGSPRTGEEAFF.

V and J are TRBV5-6 and TRBJ2-7; D remains unclear. Per the germline V gene, CDR1 is SGHDT and CDR2 is YYEEEE. V lost 0 bases and J 7 bases, leaving 8 bases between the germline ends. The CDR3 has 12 residues. CDR3 sequence: CASSLDYNEQYF. CDR3 DNA sequence: TGTGCCAGCAGCTTGGACTACAATGAGCAGTACTTC.

CDR3 sequence: CASSGRTEGARNEQFF. The CDR3 DNA reads as TGTGCCAGCAGCGGGCGGACGGAGGGGGCACGGAATGAGCAGTTCTTC. The chain combines TRBV7-9 with TRBJ2-1; weak D call: TRBD1 (7 bases). Germline V gene lookup returns CDR1 SEHNR and CDR2 FQNEAQ (reference sequence). This CDR3 comprises 16 residues. The V and J ends lost 5 bases and 7 bases respectively, with 21 bases between them.